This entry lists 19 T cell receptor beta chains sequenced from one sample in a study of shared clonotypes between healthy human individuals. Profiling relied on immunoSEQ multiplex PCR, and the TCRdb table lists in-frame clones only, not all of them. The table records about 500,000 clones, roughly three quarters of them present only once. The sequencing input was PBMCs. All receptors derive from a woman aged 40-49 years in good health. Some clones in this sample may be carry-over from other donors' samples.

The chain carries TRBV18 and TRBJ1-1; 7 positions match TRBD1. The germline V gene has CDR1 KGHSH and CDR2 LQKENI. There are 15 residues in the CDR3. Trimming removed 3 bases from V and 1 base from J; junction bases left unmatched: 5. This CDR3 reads CASSPRDSRNTEAFF. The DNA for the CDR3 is TGTGCCAGCTCACCTCGGGACAGCCGGAACACTGAAGCTTTCTTT.

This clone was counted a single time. This CDR3 reads CASSDDRDQPQHF. Here the CDR3 DNA reads TGTGCCAGCTCAGACGACAGGGATCAGCCCCAGCATTTT. J is TRBJ1-5 and V is TRBV18; TRBD1 matches at 7 bases. This CDR3 has 13 amino acids. Looked up from germline, CDR1 is KGHSH and CDR2 is LQKENI. Losses at the gene ends were 5 bases for V and 5 bases for J; bases not matched to a gene: 3.

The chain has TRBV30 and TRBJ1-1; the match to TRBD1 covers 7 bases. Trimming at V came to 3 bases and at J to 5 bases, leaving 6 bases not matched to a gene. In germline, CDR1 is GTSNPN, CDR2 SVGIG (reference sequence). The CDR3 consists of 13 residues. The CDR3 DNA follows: TGTGCCTGGAGGGGACCAGGGGGGACTGAAGCTTTCTTT. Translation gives CAWRGPGGTEAFF. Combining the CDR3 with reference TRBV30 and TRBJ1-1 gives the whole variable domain SQTIHQWPATLVQPVGSPLSLECTVEGTSNPNLYWYRQAAGRGLQLLFYSVGIGQISSEVPQNLSASRPQDRQFILSSKKLLLSDSGFYLCAWRGPGGTEAFFGQGTRLTVV.

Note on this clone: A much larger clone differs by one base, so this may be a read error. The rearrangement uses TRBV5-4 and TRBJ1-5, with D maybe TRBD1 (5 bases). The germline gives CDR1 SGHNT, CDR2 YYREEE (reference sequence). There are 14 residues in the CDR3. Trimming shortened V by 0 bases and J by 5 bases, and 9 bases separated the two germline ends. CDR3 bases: TGTGCCAGCAGCTTGGCCGGGGGGGATCAGCCCCAGCATTTT. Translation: CASSLAGGDQPQHF.

CDR3 loop: CASSIDLTSGRRRYF. The CDR3 DNA reads TGTGCCAGTAGTATAGACCTGACTAGCGGGAGGAGGCGGTACTTC. The V gene is TRBV19, the J gene TRBJ2-7; 13 bases map to TRBD2. Germline CDR1 is LNHDA and CDR2 is SQIVND (reference sequence). Germline trimming cut 0 bases from V and 12 bases from J; bases unmatched to any gene: 8. CDR3 size: 15 residues.

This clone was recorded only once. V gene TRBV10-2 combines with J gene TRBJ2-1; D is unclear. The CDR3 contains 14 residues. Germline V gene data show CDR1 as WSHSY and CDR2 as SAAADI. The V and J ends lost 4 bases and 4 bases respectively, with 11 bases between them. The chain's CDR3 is CASSGSTVYNEQFF. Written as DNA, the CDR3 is TGCGCCAGCAGTGGATCGACGGTTTACAATGAGCAGTTCTTC.

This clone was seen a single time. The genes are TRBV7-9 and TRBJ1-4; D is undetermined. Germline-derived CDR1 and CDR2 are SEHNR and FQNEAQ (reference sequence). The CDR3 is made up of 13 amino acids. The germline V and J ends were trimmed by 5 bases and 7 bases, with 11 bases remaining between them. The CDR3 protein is CASSPYQGEKLFF. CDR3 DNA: TGTGCCAGCAGCCCCTACCAAGGTGAAAAACTGTTTTTT. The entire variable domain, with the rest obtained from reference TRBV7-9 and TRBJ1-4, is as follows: DTGVSQNPRHKITKRGQNVTFRCDPISEHNRLYWYRQTLGQGPEFLTYFQNEAQLEKSRLLSDRFSAERPKGSFSTLEIQRTEQGDSAMYLCASSPYQGEKLFFGSGTQLSVL.

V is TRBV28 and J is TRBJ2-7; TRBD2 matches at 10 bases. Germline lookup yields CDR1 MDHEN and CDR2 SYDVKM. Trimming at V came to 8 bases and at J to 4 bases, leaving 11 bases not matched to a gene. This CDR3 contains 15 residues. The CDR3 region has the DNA TGTGCCAGCTCTAATTTAGCGGGAGGCAAATACGAGCAGTACTTC. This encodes CASSNLAGGKYEQYF.

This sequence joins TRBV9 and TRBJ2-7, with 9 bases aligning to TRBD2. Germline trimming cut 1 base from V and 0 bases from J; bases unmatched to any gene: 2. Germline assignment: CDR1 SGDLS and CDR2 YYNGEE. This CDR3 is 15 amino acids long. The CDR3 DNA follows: TGTGCCAGCAGCGTATCTAGCGGGGACTCCTACGAGCAGTACTTC. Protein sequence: CASSVSSGDSYEQYF. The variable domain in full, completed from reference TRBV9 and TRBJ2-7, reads DSGVTQTPKHLITATGQRVTLRCSPRSGDLSVYWYQQSLDQGLQFLIQYYNGEERAKGNILERFSAQQFPDLHSELNLSSLELGDSALYFCASSVSSGDSYEQYFGPGTRLTVT.

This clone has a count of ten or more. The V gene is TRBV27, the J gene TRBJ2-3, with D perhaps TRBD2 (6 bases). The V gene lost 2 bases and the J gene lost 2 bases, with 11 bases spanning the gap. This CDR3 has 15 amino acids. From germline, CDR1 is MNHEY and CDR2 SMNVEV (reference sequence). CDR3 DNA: TGTGCCAGCAGTTTAGTTAGCGGCACCACAGATACGCAGTATTTT. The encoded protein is CASSLVSGTTDTQYF.

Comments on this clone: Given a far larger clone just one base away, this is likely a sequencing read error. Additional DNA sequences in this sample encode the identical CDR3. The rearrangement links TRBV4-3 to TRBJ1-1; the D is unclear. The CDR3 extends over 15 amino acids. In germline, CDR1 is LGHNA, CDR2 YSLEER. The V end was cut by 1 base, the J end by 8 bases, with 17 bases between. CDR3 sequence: CASSQVGSHPTEAFF. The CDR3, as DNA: TGCGCCAGCAGCCAAGTGGGCAGTCACCCCACCGAAGCTTTCTTT.

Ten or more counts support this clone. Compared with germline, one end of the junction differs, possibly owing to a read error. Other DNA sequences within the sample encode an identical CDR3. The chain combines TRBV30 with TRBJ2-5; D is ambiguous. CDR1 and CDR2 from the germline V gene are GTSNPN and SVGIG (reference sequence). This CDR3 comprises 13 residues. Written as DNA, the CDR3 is TGTGCCCGGAGTCACGGCAGTCGGGAGACCCAGTACTTC. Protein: CARSHGSRETQYF. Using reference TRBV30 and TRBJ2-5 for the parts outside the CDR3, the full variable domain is SQTIHQWPATLVQPVGSPLSLECTVEGTSNPNLYWYRQAAGRGLQLLFYSVGIGQISSEVPQNLSASRPQDRQFILSSKKLLLSDSGFYLCARSHGSRETQYFGPGTRLLVL.

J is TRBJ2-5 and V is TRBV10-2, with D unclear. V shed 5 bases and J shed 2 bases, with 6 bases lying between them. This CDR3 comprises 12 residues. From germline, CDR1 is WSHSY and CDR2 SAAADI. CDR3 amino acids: CASSTTQETQYF. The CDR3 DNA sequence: TGCGCCAGCAGTACTACTCAAGAGACCCAGTACTTC.

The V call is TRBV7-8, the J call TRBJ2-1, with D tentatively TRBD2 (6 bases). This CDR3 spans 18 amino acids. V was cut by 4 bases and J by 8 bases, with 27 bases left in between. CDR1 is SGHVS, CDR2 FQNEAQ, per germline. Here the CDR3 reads CASSSPRSVGSIVDEQFF. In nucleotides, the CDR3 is TGTGCCAGCAGCTCCCCACGCTCGGTCGGGAGTATCGTCGATGAGCAGTTCTTC.

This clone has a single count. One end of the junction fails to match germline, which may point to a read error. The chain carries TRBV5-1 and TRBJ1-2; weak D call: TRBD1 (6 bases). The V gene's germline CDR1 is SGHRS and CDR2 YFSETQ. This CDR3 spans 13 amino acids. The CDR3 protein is CASSQDSNHGYTF. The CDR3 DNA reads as TGCGCCAGCAGCCAGGACAGTAACCATGGCTACACCTTC.

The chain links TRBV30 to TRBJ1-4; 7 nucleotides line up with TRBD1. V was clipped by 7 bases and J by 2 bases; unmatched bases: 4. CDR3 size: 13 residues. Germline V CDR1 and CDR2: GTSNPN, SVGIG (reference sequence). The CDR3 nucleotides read TGTGCCTCATCGACAGGGACTAATGAAAAACTGTTTTTT. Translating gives CASSTGTNEKLFF.

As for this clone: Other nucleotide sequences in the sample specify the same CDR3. The CDR3: CASSLGGRGNQPQHF. CDR3 DNA sequence: TGTGCCAGCAGTTTAGGAGGTAGGGGAAATCAGCCCCAGCATTTT. The rearrangement uses TRBV28 and TRBJ1-5; tentative D call: TRBD1 (5 bases). The germline V gene has CDR1 MDHEN and CDR2 SYDVKM. V shed 2 bases and J shed 4 bases, with 12 bases lying between them. This CDR3 contains 15 residues. The full variable domain, with the rest looked up from reference TRBV28 and TRBJ1-5, is DVKVTQSSRYLVKRTGEKVFLECVQDMDHENMFWYRQDPGLGLRLIYFSYDVKMKEKGDIPEGYSVSREKKERFSLILESASTNQTSMYLCASSLGGRGNQPQHFGDGTRLSIL.

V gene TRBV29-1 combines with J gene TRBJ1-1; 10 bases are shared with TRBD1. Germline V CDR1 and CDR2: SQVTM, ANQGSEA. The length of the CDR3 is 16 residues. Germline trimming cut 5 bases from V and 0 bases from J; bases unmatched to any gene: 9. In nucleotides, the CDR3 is TGCAGCGTTCCCCTCCGGGACAGGGGACTGAACACTGAAGCTTTCTTT. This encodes CSVPLRDRGLNTEAFF.

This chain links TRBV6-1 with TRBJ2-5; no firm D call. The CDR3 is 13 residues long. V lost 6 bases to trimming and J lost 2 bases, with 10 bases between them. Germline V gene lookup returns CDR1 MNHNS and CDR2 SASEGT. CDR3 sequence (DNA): TGTGCCAGCAGAACGCCGAGTCAAGAGACCCAGTACTTC. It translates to CASRTPSQETQYF.